A single sample is the source of the 25 T cell receptor beta chains below, sequenced in a study of blood T cell repertoires in COVID-19. The method was immunoSEQ multiplex PCR; TCRdb's version includes in-frame clones alone and lacks a portion of them. Of approximately 230,000 clones listed, 65% to 85% were seen once; the top ten hold around 5.4%. The sequenced sample consisted of peripheral blood. Receptors originate from a man of 80 years or more with acute or convalescent COVID-19.

V gene TRBV6-6 combines with J gene TRBJ2-7; tentative D call: TRBD1 (6 bases). The CDR3 spans 12 residues. V dropped 2 bases and J dropped 7 bases, with 9 bases sitting between them. The V gene's germline CDR1 is MNHNY and CDR2 SVGAGI (reference sequence). Here the CDR3 reads CASSYPGTEQYF. The CDR3 nucleotides read TGTGCCAGCAGTTACCCGGGGACAGAGCAGTACTTC.

V gene TRBV5-1 combines with J gene TRBJ2-1; tentative D call: TRBD1 (6 bases). Germline CDR1 and CDR2: SGHRS and YFSETQ. The CDR3 spans 15 residues. The V end lost 3 bases, the J end lost 4 bases, and 14 bases lay between the germline ends. CDR3: CASSSSGDPYNEQFF. Written as DNA, the CDR3 is TGCGCCAGCAGCTCATCAGGGGACCCTTACAATGAGCAGTTCTTC.

This rearrangement joins TRBV5-1 to TRBJ2-1, with a weak D call TRBD2 (6 bases). Trimming removed 4 bases from V and 4 bases from J, with 24 bases in between. The length of the CDR3 is 18 residues. Germline values: CDR1 SGHRS, CDR2 YFSETQ. In nucleotides, the CDR3 is TGCGCCAGCAGCGCAGGTACGGGACTCCTTCTCAAATACAATGAGCAGTTCTTC. This sequence encodes CASSAGTGLLLKYNEQFF.

The chain couples TRBV9 to TRBJ2-5; 11 bases map to TRBD2. This CDR3 has 17 amino acids. CDR1 SGDLS and CDR2 YYNGEE come from the germline V gene. V lost 3 bases and J lost 2; bases outside the gene matches: 9. In DNA, the CDR3 is TGTGCCAGCAGCGACGGGACTAGCGGAGGTCTTCAAGAGACCCAGTACTTC. Translating gives CASSDGTSGGLQETQYF. Combining the CDR3 with reference TRBV9 and TRBJ2-5 gives the whole variable domain DSGVTQTPKHLITATGQRVTLRCSPRSGDLSVYWYQQSLDQGLQFLIQYYNGEERAKGNILERFSAQQFPDLHSELNLSSLELGDSALYFCASSDGTSGGLQETQYFGPGTRLLVL.

At least ten counts were recorded for this clone. V usage is TRBV5-6 and J usage is TRBJ1-6, with D uncertain. The CDR3 totals 14 residues. Germline CDR1 is SGHDT and CDR2 is YYEEEE. Trimming left V 1 base short and J 7 bases short, with 9 bases between. The CDR3 here is CASSLFQKNSPLHF. In DNA, the CDR3 is TGTGCCAGCAGCTTGTTCCAGAAAAATTCACCCCTCCACTTT.

The gene calls are TRBV6-5 and TRBJ2-3; 8 bases fit TRBD1. The J segment lost 0 bases and the V segment lost 5 bases, leaving 4 bases of the junction unmatched. The CDR3 sequence is 15 residues long. CDR1 is MNHEY and CDR2 is SVGAGI in the germline V gene. The CDR3 spells CASSPQGASTDTQYF. The CDR3 DNA sequence: TGTGCCAGCAGTCCCCAGGGGGCGAGCACAGATACGCAGTATTTT.

The chain links TRBV6-5 to TRBJ2-7; D is perhaps TRBD1 (6 bases). This CDR3 region has 15 residues. Trimming removed 6 bases at V and 3 bases at J, with 18 bases between. Germline loops: CDR1 MNHEY, CDR2 SVGAGI. This CDR3 is CASSQNRVGDYEQYF. In DNA form, the CDR3 reads TGTGCCAGCAGCCAAAACAGGGTAGGGGACTACGAGCAGTACTTC.

This clone has more than one count but fewer than ten. V usage is TRBV15 and J usage is TRBJ2-1; tentative D call: TRBD2 (5 bases). The CDR3 extends over 15 amino acids. The germline gives CDR1 LNHNV, CDR2 YYDKDF (reference sequence). V was shortened by 0 bases and J by 4 bases, with 10 bases between the two germline ends. For the CDR3, the DNA is TGTGCCACCAGCAGAGACCCGGGGTTTTACAATGAGCAGTTCTTC. Translated: CATSRDPGFYNEQFF.

This sequence joins TRBV5-1 and TRBJ2-2; a possible D gene is TRBD2 (5 bases). This CDR3 is 16 amino acids long. Germline V CDR1 and CDR2: SGHRS, YFSETQ. Trimming took off 7 bases at V and 1 base at J, with 17 bases between the two ends. The DNA of the CDR3 is TGCGCCAGCCAAGAGGGTCCAACTAAGAACACCGGGGAGCTGTTTTTT. Protein product: CASQEGPTKNTGELFF.

The chain employs TRBV19 and TRBJ2-5; 9 positions match TRBD1. The germline CDR1 and CDR2 sequences are LNHDA and SQIVND (reference sequence). Trimming at V came to 2 bases and at J to 2 bases, leaving 3 bases not matched to a gene. The CDR3 covers 15 residues. CDR3 protein: CASSILTGGQETQYF. The CDR3 bases are TGTGCCAGTAGTATATTGACAGGGGGTCAAGAGACCCAGTACTTC.

The chain is built from TRBV25-1 and TRBJ1-1; TRBD1 is a possible D gene (6 bases). V was shortened by 7 bases and J by 3 bases, with 21 bases between the two germline ends. The CDR3 is 16 amino acids. The germline V gene has CDR1 MGHDK and CDR2 SYGVNS. The CDR3 nucleotides read TGTGCCAGCACCAACTCACTGGGGGCTGGGGACACTGAAGCTTTCTTT. It specifies CASTNSLGAGDTEAFF.

The rearrangement links TRBV5-1 to TRBJ2-1, with 7 bases fitting TRBD2. J lost 6 bases, V lost 4 bases, and 7 bases had no gene match. Germline CDR1 SGHRS, CDR2 YFSETQ. This CDR3 has 14 amino acids. This CDR3 reads CASSPGGGVNEQFF. The CDR3 DNA follows: TGCGCCAGCAGCCCGGGAGGAGGGGTCAATGAGCAGTTCTTC.

V gene TRBV6-5 combines with J gene TRBJ1-1, with a weak D call TRBD1 (6 bases). The CDR3 runs 14 residues. Germline lookup yields CDR1 MNHEY and CDR2 SVGAGI. Trimming took 5 bases from V and 1 from J, leaving 11 bases between them. CDR3 sequence reads: CASSRPQGNTEAFF. CDR3 in DNA: TGTGCCAGCAGTAGACCACAGGGGAACACTGAAGCTTTCTTT.

The rearrangement uses TRBV11-2 and TRBJ2-7, with D hard to call. Germline loops: CDR1 SGHAT, CDR2 FQNNGV. Trimming pared 5 bases from V and 2 bases from J, leaving 19 bases between. There are 16 residues in the CDR3. The CDR3, as DNA: TGTGCCAGCAGCCTCGCCCTGACTGTTACCCCCTACGAGCAGTACTTC. This codes for CASSLALTVTPYEQYF.

This clone was counted once. This rearrangement joins TRBV18 to TRBJ1-2; 9 bases align to TRBD1. Germline CDR1 KGHSH, CDR2 LQKENI. V gave up 3 bases and J gave up 4 bases; unmatched junction bases: 15. CDR3 length: 18 residues. In nucleotides, the CDR3 is TGTGCCAGCTCACCTATGAACCCCGGGACAGGGCTGGGCTATGGCTACACCTTC. As protein: CASSPMNPGTGLGYGYTF. The full variable domain, in which reference TRBV18 and TRBJ1-2 provide the parts outside the CDR3, is NAGVMQNPRHLVRRRGQEARLRCSPMKGHSHVYWYRQLPEEGLKFMVYLQKENIIDESGMPKERFSAEFPKEGPSILRIQQVVRGDSAAYFCASSPMNPGTGLGYGYTFGSGTRLTVV.

In regard to this clone: The DNA is left out, because the CDR3 cannot be placed on it with certainty; the CDR3 is given as TCRdb lists it. The genes are TRBV21-1 and TRBJ2-2; the listed D gene, TRBD2, was not tested against the DNA. TRBV21-1 is shown as a pseudogene. A total of 19 residues make up the CDR3, ends included. CDR3: CASSKEWASGSWDPGELFF.

Notes on this clone: A junction end diverges from the germline sequence, so it may reflect a read error. This sequence joins TRBV5-1 and TRBJ2-7; D possibly corresponds to TRBD1 (5 bases). This CDR3 has 14 residues. CDR1 and CDR2 (germline): SGHRS, YFSETQ. The CDR3 DNA reads as TGCGCCAGCAGATTGGGGCCGGGCAGGGACGAGCAGTACTTC. As protein: CASRLGPGRDEQYF.

This chain links TRBV2 with TRBJ1-1, with D unresolved. Germline V gene data show CDR1 as SNHLY and CDR2 as FYNNEI. The length of the CDR3 is 13 residues. Trimming removed 7 bases from V and 5 bases from J, with 14 bases in between. CDR3 amino acids: CASTVGERTEAFF. The CDR3 DNA reads TGTGCCAGCACGGTGGGAGAAAGGACTGAAGCTTTCTTT.

The chain joins TRBV10-3 to TRBJ1-6; TRBD1 matches at 9 bases. This CDR3 spans 15 amino acids. V lost 3 bases to trimming and J lost 10 bases; unmatched junction nucleotides: 7. The V gene's germline CDR1 is ENHRY and CDR2 SYGVKD. The DNA of the CDR3 is TGTGCCATCAGTGACGACAGGGGGTTAAGGTCACCCCTCCACTTT. The encoded protein is CAISDDRGLRSPLHF.

V gene TRBV11-2 combines with J gene TRBJ2-5, with D hard to call. This CDR3 is built from 15 residues. Germline CDR1 reads SGHAT; CDR2 reads FQNNGV. The V end was cut by 3 bases, the J end by 1 base, with 12 bases between. CDR3 loop: CASSFSQYRQETQYF. In DNA, the CDR3 is TGTGCCAGCAGCTTCTCCCAGTATCGCCAAGAGACCCAGTACTTC.

About this clone: One end of the junction varies from germline; a read error may be responsible. This chain connects TRBV6-5 to TRBJ2-3, with a possible D match to TRBD2 (6 bases). The CDR3 consists of 13 residues. Germline-derived CDR1 and CDR2 are MNHEY and SVGAGI. As DNA, the CDR3 is TGTGGCAGCCGGTGGGGGGAAACAGATACGCAGTATTTT. Translated: CGSRWGETDTQYF.

This clone was seen just once. The V call is TRBV30, the J call TRBJ2-2, with 12 positions matching TRBD2. V shed 3 bases and J 0 bases; nucleotides not matched to a gene: 2. The CDR3 sequence is 16 residues long. In germline, CDR1 is GTSNPN, CDR2 SVGIG (reference sequence). CDR3 residues: CAWRRLAGANTGELFF. The CDR3 coding sequence is TGTGCCTGGAGAAGACTAGCGGGGGCGAACACCGGGGAGCTGTTTTTT.

The genes are TRBV11-2 and TRBJ2-3; 9 nucleotides line up with TRBD2. Trimming removed 3 bases from V and 5 bases from J; junction bases left unmatched: 15. The germline CDR1 and CDR2 sequences are SGHAT and FQNNGV. The CDR3 contains 18 residues. Here the CDR3 DNA reads TGTGCCAGCAGCTTTACGTCCATCGCTAGCGGGGCGCTAGATACGCAGTATTTT. Protein product: CASSFTSIASGALDTQYF.

The CDR3 loop is CAWSPRAGKTLNEQFF. As DNA, the CDR3 is TGTGCCTGGAGTCCACGAGCGGGAAAAACCCTGAATGAGCAGTTCTTC. V usage is TRBV30 and J usage is TRBJ2-1, with TRBD2 identical over 7 bases. CDR3 size: 16 residues. Per the germline V gene, CDR1 is GTSNPN and CDR2 is SVGIG (reference sequence). Trimming removed 2 bases from V and 7 bases from J; junction bases left unmatched: 14.

This chain joins TRBV14 and TRBJ2-3, with 8 bases that match TRBD2. Germline trimming cut 4 bases from V and 0 bases from J; bases unmatched to any gene: 24. The CDR3 extends over 22 amino acids. The germline V gene encodes CDR1 SGHDN and CDR2 FVKESK. The CDR3 DNA sequence: TGTGCCAGCAGCCGGGCAGGATCCTTCGGACTAGCCCAGATATATAGCACAGATACGCAGTATTTT. It is translated as CASSRAGSFGLAQIYSTDTQYF.